These 21 T cell receptor beta chains share one sample of origin, sequenced in a study of T cell changes during pregnancy in multiple sclerosis (dated by TCRdb to between 2018 and 2021). Libraries were built with the immunoSEQ multiplex PCR assay. TCRdb took this table from immuneACCESS and kept in-frame rearrangements with V and J called. Such tables lack part of the clones; where checked against another copy, unresolved V genes explain under half of the gap, and the rest is unexplained. The sample profile shows around 34,000 clones; 90% of them were found once. The ten biggest clones cover roughly an eighth of the sample. The specimen comprised CD8+ T cells from peripheral blood mononuclear cells, sampled in the first trimester of pregnancy. All receptors come from a female donor with multiple sclerosis, enrolled in a pregnancy study.

This chain joins TRBV5-4 and TRBJ2-7; D is possibly TRBD1 (6 bases). CDR3 length: 14 amino acids. Trimming removed 7 bases from V and 6 bases from J, with 20 bases in between. Germline V gene lookup returns CDR1 SGHNT and CDR2 YYREEE (reference sequence). CDR3 DNA sequence: TGTGCCAGCGGTACCGGGGACACCTCCAGCGAGCAGTACTTC. It yields the protein CASGTGDTSSEQYF.

The chain joins TRBV28 to TRBJ2-1; 9 bases are a match to TRBD1. The CDR3 consists of 17 residues. Germline V gives CDR1 MDHEN, CDR2 SYDVKM. J gave up 2 bases and V 1 base, and 6 bases lay outside the gene matches. CDR3 DNA: TGTGCCAGCAGTTTATACGCCGGGACAGGGACCTACAATGAGCAGTTCTTC. Its translation: CASSLYAGTGTYNEQFF. Drawing the rest from reference TRBV28 and TRBJ2-1, the complete variable domain is DVKVTQSSRYLVKRTGEKVFLECVQDMDHENMFWYRQDPGLGLRLIYFSYDVKMKEKGDIPEGYSVSREKKERFSLILESASTNQTSMYLCASSLYAGTGTYNEQFFGPGTRLTVL.

The chain employs TRBV7-9 and TRBJ2-1; 10 bases line up with TRBD2. The CDR3 sequence is 14 residues long. V was pared by 6 bases and J by 7 bases, with 6 bases of the junction left unmatched. In germline, CDR1 is SEHNR, CDR2 FQNEAQ (reference sequence). CDR3 sequence: CASRLAGYQNEQFF. Written as DNA, the CDR3 is TGTGCCAGCAGACTAGCGGGATATCAAAATGAGCAGTTCTTC. The full variable domain, its missing parts supplied by reference TRBV7-9 and TRBJ2-1, is DTGVSQNPRHKITKRGQNVTFRCDPISEHNRLYWYRQTLGQGPEFLTYFQNEAQLEKSRLLSDRFSAERPKGSFSTLEIQRTEQGDSAMYLCASRLAGYQNEQFFGPGTRLTVL.

The chain joins TRBV15 to TRBJ2-7, with 13 bases aligning to TRBD2. J lost 3 bases, V lost 8 bases, and 1 base had no gene match. Germline V gene lookup returns CDR1 LNHNV and CDR2 YYDKDF (reference sequence). The CDR3 sequence is 13 residues long. CDR3 bases: TGTGCCACCCGGACTAGCGGGAGCTACGAGCAGTACTTC. Translation gives CATRTSGSYEQYF.

The sample holds a few counts of this clone. The V call is TRBV5-4, the J call TRBJ2-1; possibly TRBD2 for D (5 bases). V dropped 0 bases and J dropped 7 bases, with 11 bases sitting between them. The CDR3 runs to 14 residues. From germline, CDR1 is SGHNT and CDR2 YYREEE (reference sequence). The CDR3 is CASSLAFSGNEQFF. The DNA for the CDR3 is TGTGCCAGCAGCTTGGCCTTCTCGGGGAATGAGCAGTTCTTC.

The chain is built from TRBV28 and TRBJ2-1; D possibly corresponds to TRBD1 (5 bases). Trimming took off 6 bases at V and 2 bases at J, with 14 bases between the two ends. CDR3 size: 15 residues. CDR1 and CDR2 (germline): MDHEN, SYDVKM. The DNA for the CDR3 is TGTGCCAGCAGCCCTTTCGACAGAACCTACAATGAGCAGTTCTTC. This translates into CASSPFDRTYNEQFF.

The CDR3 is CSVGVGSGAVAGELFF. For the CDR3, the DNA is TGCAGCGTTGGGGTCGGTTCAGGGGCGGTGGCCGGGGAGCTGTTTTTT. V gene TRBV29-1 combines with J gene TRBJ2-2; the D gene is possibly TRBD1 (6 bases). The CDR3 is 16 amino acids. Trimming left V 4 bases short and J 6 bases short, with 21 bases between. From germline, CDR1 is SQVTM and CDR2 ANQGSEA.

The J gene is TRBJ1-1, the V gene TRBV4-1; D gene unclear. Per the germline V gene, CDR1 is MGHRA and CDR2 is YSYEKL. The V and J ends lost 6 bases and 4 bases respectively, with 12 bases between them. The CDR3 has 13 amino acids. The CDR3 sequence: CASRTKISTEAFF. The DNA for the CDR3 is TGCGCCAGCAGAACTAAAATCAGCACTGAAGCTTTCTTT.

The rearrangement links TRBV27 to TRBJ1-6, with a tentative D call TRBD1 (5 bases). V lost 5 bases, J lost 10 bases, and 18 bases lay in between. Per germline, CDR1 MNHEY and CDR2 SMNVEV (reference sequence). There are 15 residues in the CDR3. The CDR3 reads CASSGGGSSYSPLHF. The CDR3 DNA follows: TGTGCCAGCAGTGGCGGGGGGTCATCATACTCACCCCTCCACTTT.

CDR3 region: CASRDITFGSPLHF. For the CDR3, the DNA is TGTGCCAGCAGGGACATTACCTTCGGTTCACCCCTCCACTTT. The V gene is TRBV27, the J gene TRBJ1-6, with D possibly being TRBD1 (5 bases). The germline gives CDR1 MNHEY, CDR2 SMNVEV (reference sequence). The V end was cut by 6 bases, the J end by 9 bases, with 15 bases between. This CDR3 contains 14 residues.

The chain employs TRBV7-2 and TRBJ1-2; no clear D. V lost 4 bases and J 8 bases, leaving 14 bases between the germline ends. The CDR3 is 13 residues long. Looked up from germline, CDR1 is SGHTA and CDR2 is FQGNSA. This CDR3 reads CASSYIPGGGYTF. In nucleotides, the CDR3 is TGTGCCAGCAGCTACATCCCGGGTGGAGGCTACACCTTC.

The chain recombines TRBV19 with TRBJ2-2, with TRBD2 matching over 12 bases. The J segment lost 4 bases and the V segment lost 7 bases, leaving 7 bases of the junction unmatched. This CDR3 is built from 16 residues. Germline values: CDR1 LNHDA, CDR2 SQIVND (reference sequence). This CDR3 is CASTRQGLAGTGELFF. CDR3 nucleotides: TGTGCCAGTACCCGCCAGGGACTAGCGGGCACCGGGGAGCTGTTTTTT.

This clone appeared once. The DNA of the CDR3 is TGTGCCAGCAGTCCCCCACCGCCCCCGGAAGAGACCCAGTACTTC. This encodes CASSPPPPPEETQYF. This chain uses TRBV27 with TRBJ2-5; D not resolved. The ends were cut back, 5 bases at V and 3 bases at J, with 16 bases in the middle. The CDR3 length is 15 residues. Germline-derived CDR1 and CDR2 are MNHEY and SMNVEV (reference sequence).

CDR3 protein: CASSVGQGVSYEQYF. CDR3 DNA: TGTGCCAGTAGTGTCGGACAGGGGGTTTCTTACGAGCAGTACTTC. The genes are TRBV19 and TRBJ2-7, with 10 positions matching TRBD1. V gave up 5 bases and J gave up 4 bases; unmatched junction bases: 8. Germline CDR1 and CDR2: LNHDA and SQIVND (reference sequence). This CDR3 contains 15 residues. Combining the CDR3 with reference TRBV19 and TRBJ2-7 gives the whole variable domain DGGITQSPKYLFRKEGQNVTLSCEQNLNHDAMYWYRQDPGQGLRLIYYSQIVNDFQKGDIAEGYSVSREKKESFPLTVTSAQKNPTAFYLCASSVGQGVSYEQYFGPGTRLTVT.

The gene calls are TRBV19 and TRBJ2-1; D unresolved. This CDR3 is built from 12 residues. Germline CDR1 reads LNHDA; CDR2 reads SQIVND (reference sequence). V lost 4 bases and J 3 bases, leaving 4 bases between the germline ends. The CDR3 DNA is TGTGCCAGTAGTACCAACTACAATGAGCAGTTCTTC. Translating it yields CASSTNYNEQFF.

J is TRBJ1-1 and V is TRBV6-6; tentatively, D is TRBD1 (5 bases). The CDR3 totals 14 residues. V was shortened by 4 bases and J by 0 bases, with 9 bases between the two germline ends. Germline V gene sequence: CDR1 MNHNY, CDR2 SVGAGI (reference sequence). CDR3 nucleotide sequence: TGTGCCAGCAGTTCCTTGACAGTGAACACTGAAGCTTTCTTT. It is translated as CASSSLTVNTEAFF.

V is TRBV4-3 and J is TRBJ2-7; TRBD2 agrees at 8 bases. The V gene's germline CDR1 is LGHNA and CDR2 YSLEER. Germline trimming cut 1 base from V and 3 bases from J; bases unmatched to any gene: 5. The CDR3 is made up of 15 amino acids. CDR3 residues: CASSQGGTSDYEQYF. The DNA of the CDR3 is TGCGCCAGCAGCCAAGGAGGGACTAGTGACTACGAGCAGTACTTC.

This sequence joins TRBV28 and TRBJ1-2; TRBD1 agrees at 7 bases. The V and J ends lost 9 bases and 1 base, in that order; junction bases with no gene match: 11. The CDR3 spans 15 residues. The germline gives CDR1 MDHEN, CDR2 SYDVKM. The CDR3 DNA reads TGTGCCAGTTTAGACAGGGCCCACAGTAACTATGGCTACACCTTC. Translation: CASLDRAHSNYGYTF.

The chain is built from TRBV5-6 and TRBJ1-1; D is unresolved. This CDR3 contains 15 residues. The germline V gene has CDR1 SGHDT and CDR2 YYEEEE. Deletions cut 4 bases from V and 1 base from J, with 14 bases between. CDR3 sequence (DNA): TGTGCCAGCAGCATCAACCGACTGTCGAACACTGAAGCTTTCTTT. It is translated as CASSINRLSNTEAFF.

The rearrangement links TRBV5-4 to TRBJ2-1; weak D call: TRBD1 (5 bases). CDR1 SGHNT and CDR2 YYREEE come from the germline V gene (reference sequence). This CDR3 is built from 13 residues. V was pared by 4 bases and J by 8 bases, with 13 bases between. CDR3 DNA: TGTGCCAGCAGCCCCGACAGTGATCATGAGCAGTTCTTC. Translated, it gives CASSPDSDHEQFF.

The chain couples TRBV10-2 to TRBJ1-3, with D maybe TRBD1 (5 bases). Germline assignment: CDR1 WSHSY and CDR2 SAAADI. The CDR3 has 14 residues. Trimming cost V 7 bases and J 2 bases, with 12 bases left between them. The CDR3 nucleotides read TGCGCCAGCACCCCTCAGGGCACTGGAAACACCATATATTTT. Encoded protein: CASTPQGTGNTIYF.